This T cell receptor (beta chain) emerged from a study of blood T cell repertoires in COVID-19. About the study: In each case, the material was cDNA or gDNA derived from T cells, B-cell-depleted T cells, or PBMCs.

V dropped 6 bases and J dropped 0 bases, with 6 bases sitting between them. The CDR3 extends over 13 amino acids. Data came from immunoSEQ multiplex PCR; TCRdb stores just in-frame clones and leaves some out. Of approximately 280,000 clones in the sample, around 85% are singletons; the top ten hold 11%. The chain has TRBV12-3 or TRBV12-4 and TRBJ2-1; the D gene is possibly TRBD1 (5 bases). The sequenced sample consisted of peripheral blood. The source is a woman in her 70s with acute or convalescent COVID-19. The CDR3 loop is CASRQASYNEQFF. The CDR3 nucleotides read TGTGCCAGCAGACAGGCCTCCTACAATGAGCAGTTCTTC.